The 14 T cell receptor beta chains reported below all come from one sample, sequenced in a study of cytomegalovirus exposure and HLA in healthy donors. PCR employed 60 Vbeta and 13 Jbeta primers. Using immunoSEQ multiplex PCR, the repertoire was profiled, and TCRdb retains in-frame clones only, with some absent. The data contain under 200,000 clones, roughly 80% of them seen just once; the ten biggest clones take up roughly 0.4%. Sequenced material: PBMCs. The receptor source for this set is a male donor in good health and CMV-seropositive.

This chain uses TRBV6-5 with TRBJ2-3; 12 nucleotides line up with TRBD2. The germline V gene has CDR1 MNHEY and CDR2 SVGAGI. J was trimmed by 5 bases and V by 6 bases; bases with no gene match: 6. The CDR3 totals 15 residues. The CDR3 DNA sequence: TGTGCCAGCAGCCTTGGACTAGCGGGGCTAGATACGCAGTATTTT. Translated, it gives CASSLGLAGLDTQYF.

DNA for the CDR3: TGTGCCAGCAGTCCTAGCGGGAGAGACTACGAGCAGTACTTC. Its protein product is CASSPSGRDYEQYF. The chain joins TRBV6-5 to TRBJ2-5; 10 positions match TRBD2. The last part of the DNA fits TRBJ2-7 better; the J call may be wrong. The CDR3 spans 14 residues. CDR1 and CDR2 (germline): MNHEY, SVGAGI.

V and J are TRBV7-3 and TRBJ2-1, with D tentatively TRBD1 (6 bases). This CDR3 has 14 amino acids. The V gene's germline CDR1 is SGHTA and CDR2 FQGTGA. Trimming left V 3 bases short and J 7 bases short, with 13 bases between. CDR3 DNA: TGTGCCAGCAGCTTGACAGGCCGATGGAATGAGCAGTTCTTC. Its translation is CASSLTGRWNEQFF.

The chain carries TRBV4-3 and TRBJ1-5; D is uncertain. This CDR3 comprises 14 residues. Germline V gene data show CDR1 as LGHNA and CDR2 as YSLEER. V gave up 0 bases and J gave up 4 bases, with 7 bases separating them. CDR3 in DNA: TGCGCCAGCAGCCAAGAGACTGAAAATCAGCCCCAGCATTTT. This codes for CASSQETENQPQHF.

The J gene is TRBJ2-2, the V gene TRBV11-2, with D possibly matching TRBD1 (5 bases). The CDR3 covers 17 residues. Germline assignment: CDR1 SGHAT and CDR2 FQNNGV. V lost 2 bases to trimming and J lost 0 bases, with 13 bases between them. In DNA form, the CDR3 reads TGTGCCAGCAGCTTAACTCTCCCAGGGTCGAACACCGGGGAGCTGTTTTTT. It codes for CASSLTLPGSNTGELFF.

Comment on this clone: Sequence at one end of the junction differs from germline and may be a read error. The rearrangement links TRBV7-9 to TRBJ2-7, with TRBD2 identical over 7 bases. Germline CDR1 is SEHNR and CDR2 is FQNEAQ (reference sequence). The CDR3 spans 16 residues. The CDR3 nucleotides are TGTTCCAGCAGCGCCATAACTAGCGAAAGACCCTACGAGCAGTACTTC. Its translation is CSSSAITSERPYEQYF. Complete variable domain (other parts from reference TRBV7-9 and TRBJ2-7): DTGVSQNPRHKITKRGQNVTFRCDPISEHNRLYWYRQTLGQGPEFLTYFQNEAQLEKSRLLSDRFSAERPKGSFSTLEIQRTEQGDSAMYLCSSSAITSERPYEQYFGPGTRLTVT.

This clone has more than one count but fewer than ten. This chain joins TRBV28 and TRBJ1-1; 9 nucleotides align to TRBD1. Germline CDR1 MDHEN, CDR2 SYDVKM. The CDR3 extends over 13 amino acids. With 2 bases clipped from V and 6 bases from J, the junction kept 1 base outside the gene matches. The CDR3 loop reads CASSLGTGPEAFF. In DNA form, the CDR3 reads TGTGCCAGCAGTTTAGGGACAGGGCCTGAAGCTTTCTTT.

This clone has just one count. The chain recombines TRBV5-4 with TRBJ2-2; 7 bases are a match to TRBD2. Germline assignment: CDR1 SGHNT and CDR2 YYREEE (reference sequence). The ends lost 4 bases at V and 2 bases at J; junction bases unmatched: 8. CDR3 size: 16 residues. The CDR3 region is CASSHATGGNTGELFF. The CDR3 DNA follows: TGTGCCAGCAGCCATGCAACGGGAGGAAACACCGGGGAGCTGTTTTTT.

V gene TRBV5-1 combines with J gene TRBJ2-3, with D possibly TRBD2 on 6 matching bases. The CDR3 has 14 residues. Per germline, CDR1 SGHRS and CDR2 YFSETQ. V lost 0 bases and J lost 3, with 8 bases in between. This CDR3 reads CASSLEGTTDTQYF. CDR3 nucleotides: TGCGCCAGCAGCTTGGAAGGGACTACAGATACGCAGTATTTT.

V and J are TRBV6-5 and TRBJ1-3; the D is unclear. V was clipped by 5 bases and J by 4 bases, with 9 bases between them. CDR1 is MNHEY and CDR2 is SVGAGI in the germline V gene. This CDR3 comprises 13 residues. CDR3 DNA: TGTGCCAGCAGTCCACTATTGGGAAACACCATATATTTT. It encodes CASSPLLGNTIYF.

This clone was counted between two and nine times. CDR3 loop: CASSYVQGNSPLHF. As DNA, the CDR3 is TGTGCCAGCAGCTACGTACAGGGTAATTCACCCCTCCACTTT. The chain uses TRBV5-4 and TRBJ1-6; D might be TRBD1 (6 bases). Trimming removed 3 bases from V and 6 bases from J, with 10 bases in between. Germline lookup yields CDR1 SGHNT and CDR2 YYREEE (reference sequence). The length of the CDR3 is 14 residues.

This clone was picked up a small number of times. The J gene is TRBJ2-1, the V gene TRBV18; TRBD2 agrees at 10 bases. Germline-derived CDR1 and CDR2 are KGHSH and LQKENI. The CDR3 runs 17 residues. V trimming: 3 bases; J trimming: 5 bases; junction bases outside the gene matches: 10. DNA for the CDR3: TGTGCCAGCTCACCGAAGTTAGCGGGAGGCCAAAACAATGAGCAGTTCTTC. Translating gives CASSPKLAGGQNNEQFF. The full variable domain, completed using reference TRBV18 and TRBJ2-1, is NAGVMQNPRHLVRRRGQEARLRCSPMKGHSHVYWYRQLPEEGLKFMVYLQKENIIDESGMPKERFSAEFPKEGPSILRIQQVVRGDSAAYFCASSPKLAGGQNNEQFFGPGTRLTVL.

The sample holds a few counts of this clone. This chain joins TRBV2 and TRBJ1-6, with TRBD1 as a possible D gene (5 bases). This CDR3 contains 15 residues. The V and J ends lost 3 bases and 8 bases respectively, with 14 bases between them. From germline, CDR1 is SNHLY and CDR2 FYNNEI. The CDR3 bases are TGTGCCAGCAGTGAGGGGGGGACGGTGCATTCACCCCTCCACTTT. As protein: CASSEGGTVHSPLHF.

J is TRBJ2-1 and V is TRBV5-1; 11 nucleotides match TRBD2. V was pared by 4 bases and J by 7 bases, with 10 bases of the junction left unmatched. The CDR3 sequence is 16 residues long. Germline lookup yields CDR1 SGHRS and CDR2 YFSETQ. The CDR3 nucleotides are TGCGCCAGCAGCATCAGGTCTAGCGGGGGGAGAAATGAGCAGTTCTTC. The encoded protein is CASSIRSSGGRNEQFF.